This TCR beta chain is from a study of shared clonotypes between healthy human individuals. Naive CD4+ cells were CD45RA-selected; the remaining cells were memory. Running of the assay took place at deep level. Profiling relied on immunoSEQ multiplex PCR, and the TCRdb table lists in-frame clones only, not all of them. The repertoire has around 1.4 million clones, 98% to 99% of them found once; the top ten carry 0.36%. Source material: naive CD4+ T cells sorted from blood. Subset here: CD45RA+ positively selected. This clonotype originated in a man aged 25-40 years in good health.

This chain's CDR3 is CASSVFGELFF. The CDR3 DNA is TGTGCCAGCAGTGTTTTCGGGGAGCTGTTTTTT. The chain carries TRBV6-1 and TRBJ2-2; D call uncertain. Germline V lookup: CDR1 MNHNS, CDR2 SASEGT. The CDR3 consists of 11 residues. Trimming shortened V by 4 bases and J by 7 bases, and 4 bases separated the two germline ends.